This TCR beta chain originates from a study of T cell repertoires in cytomegalovirus infection. Study in general: TCR beta signatures that were public indicated CMV infection and matching HLA type. Overall study results and limits: Adding up the frequency of public TCR beta families identified people who carried CMV plus the relevant HLA.

TCRdb re-called the reads with MiXCR, one entry per CDR3 protein. This table holds about 770,000 distinct CDR3 sequences, about 28% found once. Per the germline V gene, CDR1 is MGHRA and CDR2 is YSYEKL. The CDR3 is made up of 16 amino acids. V lost 5 bases to trimming and J lost 6 bases; unmatched junction nucleotides: 10. This clonotype was detected only a few times. Its antigen is undetermined. The sample consisted of cultured CD8+ T cells from PBMCs, taken from culture after CMV antigen stimulation. The TCR comes from a human donor in good health (CMV status not recorded). Some clones in this sample may be carry-over from other donors' samples. The chain uses TRBV4-1 and TRBJ2-2; 9 positions agree with TRBD1. The CDR3 sequence: CASSLQGAGAAGELFF. In nucleotides, the CDR3 is TGCGCCAGCAGCTTACAGGGGGCTGGGGCAGCCGGGGAGCTGTTTTTT.